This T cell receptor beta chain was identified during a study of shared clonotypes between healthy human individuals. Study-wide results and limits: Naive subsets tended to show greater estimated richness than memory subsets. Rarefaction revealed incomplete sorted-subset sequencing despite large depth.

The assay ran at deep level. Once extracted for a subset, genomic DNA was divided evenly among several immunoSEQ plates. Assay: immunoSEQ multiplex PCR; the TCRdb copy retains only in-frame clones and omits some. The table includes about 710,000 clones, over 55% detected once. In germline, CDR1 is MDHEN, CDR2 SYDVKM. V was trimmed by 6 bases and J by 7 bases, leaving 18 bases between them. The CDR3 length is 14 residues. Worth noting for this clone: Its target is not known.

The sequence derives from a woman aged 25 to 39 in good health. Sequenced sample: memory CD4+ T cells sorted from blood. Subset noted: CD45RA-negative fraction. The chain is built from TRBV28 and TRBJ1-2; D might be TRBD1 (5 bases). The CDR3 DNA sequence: TGTGCCAGCAGGACTCCCAGGAGTGGGGGTGGCTACACCTTC. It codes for CASRTPRSGGGYTF.